The 27 T cell receptor beta chains listed next were all sequenced from one sample in a study of OX40 agonist ivuxolimab in advanced cancers. The repertoire was sequenced with immunoSEQ multiplex PCR; TCRdb's copy has only in-frame clones and lacks some. This table has more than 65,000 clones, 89% appearing once. Specimen: CD4+ or CD8+ T cells sorted from blood, collected in a trial of the OX40 agonist ivuxolimab. Every receptor here comes from an adult with an advanced solid tumor such as melanoma, head and neck, liver or kidney cancer.

The rearrangement joins TRBV19 to TRBJ2-1; 12 bases are shared with TRBD1. This CDR3 is built from 15 residues. CDR1 and CDR2 (germline): LNHDA, SQIVND (reference sequence). J lost 7 bases, V lost 6 bases, and 7 bases had no gene match. CDR3 protein: CASRPGTGGLNEQFF. The CDR3 DNA is TGTGCCAGTAGACCCGGGACAGGGGGCTTAAATGAGCAGTTCTTC. Combining the CDR3 with reference TRBV19 and TRBJ2-1 gives the whole variable domain DGGITQSPKYLFRKEGQNVTLSCEQNLNHDAMYWYRQDPGQGLRLIYYSQIVNDFQKGDIAEGYSVSREKKESFPLTVTSAQKNPTAFYLCASRPGTGGLNEQFFGPGTRLTVL.

The V and J genes are TRBV5-1 and TRBJ2-1; TRBD1 agrees at 12 bases. The CDR3 spans 15 residues. After removal of 4 bases from V and 9 bases from J, the junction contained 8 bases not matched to a gene. CDR1 is SGHRS, CDR2 YFSETQ, per germline. The CDR3 region is CASSPGTGGWGEQFF. The CDR3 region has the DNA TGCGCCAGCAGCCCGGGGACAGGGGGCTGGGGTGAGCAGTTCTTC.

The chain recombines TRBV6-5 with TRBJ2-3; 10 positions match TRBD2. V was pared by 5 bases and J by 4 bases, with 6 bases of the junction left unmatched. The CDR3 has 15 amino acids. The germline gives CDR1 MNHEY, CDR2 SVGAGI. The DNA for the CDR3 is TGTGCCAGCAGTGGGACTAGCGCAGGGGCAGATACGCAGTATTTT. Protein product: CASSGTSAGADTQYF.

The CDR3 DNA reads TGTGCCAGCAGTGAAGGTAGAGGCAGCTTTGCAACTAATGAAAAACTGTTTTTT. It encodes CASSEGRGSFATNEKLFF. The J gene is TRBJ1-4, the V gene TRBV6-1, with D uncertain. This CDR3 is built from 18 residues. V was shortened by 1 base and J by 0 bases, with 15 bases between the two germline ends. Germline V gene sequence: CDR1 MNHNS, CDR2 SASEGT.

V usage is TRBV6-1 and J usage is TRBJ1-3; the D is unclear. This CDR3 region has 12 residues. Germline V gene data show CDR1 as MNHNS and CDR2 as SASEGT. The germline V and J ends were trimmed by 2 bases and 7 bases, with 6 bases remaining between them. The CDR3 coding sequence is TGTGCCAGCAGTGAACTGAGTAACACCATATATTTT. Its protein product is CASSELSNTIYF.

The rearrangement links TRBV14 to TRBJ2-4, with D maybe TRBD2 (5 bases). The CDR3 is 16 residues long. The germline CDR1 and CDR2 sequences are SGHDN and FVKESK. V was pared by 1 base and J by 1 base, with 11 bases between. The CDR3 is CASSQGEGRAKNIQYF. DNA for the CDR3: TGTGCCAGCAGCCAAGGAGAGGGAAGGGCCAAAAACATTCAGTACTTC.

The J gene is TRBJ1-1, the V gene TRBV18; D is undetermined. The germline CDR1 and CDR2 sequences are KGHSH and LQKENI. The CDR3 totals 14 residues. Trimming removed 2 bases at V and 7 bases at J, with 14 bases between. CDR3 region: CASSPGSIPVEAFF. CDR3 DNA sequence: TGTGCCAGCTCACCAGGGTCAATACCCGTTGAAGCTTTCTTT.

This clone was seen just once. The rearrangement uses TRBV19 and TRBJ1-4; D is perhaps TRBD1 (6 bases). The CDR3 is 16 residues long. V was shortened by 1 base and J by 4 bases, with 13 bases between the two germline ends. Germline V gene sequence: CDR1 LNHDA, CDR2 SQIVND (reference sequence). In DNA form, the CDR3 reads TGTGCCAGTAGTATAGTTGGCAGGGGCCGTAATGAAAAACTGTTTTTT. Translating it yields CASSIVGRGRNEKLFF.

The chain is built from TRBV19 and TRBJ2-6; D unresolved. Germline V gene data show CDR1 as LNHDA and CDR2 as SQIVND (reference sequence). Between the trimmed V and J ends, which lost 5 bases and 0 bases, there was a span of 5 bases. This CDR3 contains 14 residues. The CDR3 here is CASSFGSGANVLTF. CDR3 nucleotides: TGTGCCAGTAGTTTCGGCTCTGGGGCCAACGTCCTGACTTTC.

V usage is TRBV2 and J usage is TRBJ2-7; 8 nucleotides match TRBD1. The CDR3 loop spans 17 amino acids. Trimming cost V 2 bases and J 4 bases; bases outside gene matches: 13. CDR1 is SNHLY, CDR2 FYNNEI, per germline. The CDR3 sequence is CASSEWPPGTGIYEQYF. The CDR3 coding sequence is TGTGCCAGCAGTGAATGGCCTCCCGGGACAGGAATATACGAGCAGTACTTC.

J is TRBJ2-1 and V is TRBV27; 12 bases are a match to TRBD2. The CDR3 is 16 residues long. Germline CDR1 MNHEY, CDR2 SMNVEV (reference sequence). The V and J ends lost 4 bases and 8 bases, in that order; junction bases with no gene match: 9. The CDR3 spells CASSSQTSGSLDEQFF. Here the CDR3 DNA reads TGTGCCAGCAGTTCCCAGACTAGCGGGAGTTTGGATGAGCAGTTCTTC.

J is TRBJ2-5 and V is TRBV29-1, with 7 bases fitting TRBD2. J gave up 2 bases and V 2 bases, and 5 bases lay outside the gene matches. Germline V gene sequence: CDR1 SQVTM, CDR2 ANQGSEA. This CDR3 is built from 14 residues. CDR3 amino acids: CSVELASGQETQYF. The CDR3 nucleotides read TGCAGCGTTGAATTGGCTAGCGGACAAGAGACCCAGTACTTC.

V is TRBV5-5 and J is TRBJ2-7; TRBD2 agrees at 10 bases. Germline V CDR1 and CDR2: SGHKS, YYEKEE (reference sequence). This CDR3 region has 15 residues. V was clipped by 0 bases and J by 5 bases; unmatched bases: 5. The CDR3, as DNA: TGTGCCAGCAGCTTGGCCGGGACTAGCGCGCACGAGCAGTACTTC. Translated: CASSLAGTSAHEQYF.

This clone was seen only a few times. The CDR3 DNA sequence: TGCGCCAGCAGTGAGTCCACCGGGGAGCTGTTTTTT. Translated: CASSESTGELFF. The chain links TRBV10-1 to TRBJ2-2; D call uncertain. Germline V gives CDR1 WNHNN, CDR2 SYGVQD (reference sequence). V was trimmed by 0 bases and J by 4 bases, leaving 0 bases between them. This CDR3 spans 12 amino acids.

The V gene is TRBV19, the J gene TRBJ1-4; a weak D match, TRBD1 (6 bases). V was cut by 7 bases and J by 5 bases, with 20 bases left in between. Germline CDR1 LNHDA, CDR2 SQIVND (reference sequence). CDR3 size: 16 residues. The CDR3 reads CASKRAPGQINEKLFF. The CDR3, as DNA: TGTGCCAGTAAGCGGGCGCCGGGACAAATAAATGAAAAACTGTTTTTT.

The V and J genes are TRBV7-2 and TRBJ1-5; the D is unclear. From germline, CDR1 is SGHTA and CDR2 FQGNSA. Trimming left V 0 bases short and J 3 bases short, with 3 bases between. This CDR3 region has 13 residues. The CDR3 DNA follows: TGTGCCAGCAGCTTAGCGGACAATCAGCCCCAGCATTTT. This encodes CASSLADNQPQHF.

The chain links TRBV6-5 to TRBJ2-4, with D perhaps TRBD2 (5 bases). Trimming shortened V by 8 bases and J by 6 bases, and 17 bases separated the two germline ends. This CDR3 comprises 14 residues. Per the germline V gene, CDR1 is MNHEY and CDR2 is SVGAGI. CDR3 sequence reads: CASARRESGNIQYF. CDR3 coding DNA: TGTGCCAGCGCCCGTAGGGAAAGCGGAAACATTCAGTACTTC.

The chain carries TRBV18 and TRBJ2-2; D is uncertain. The germline gives CDR1 KGHSH, CDR2 LQKENI. The CDR3 runs 15 residues. V gave up 2 bases and J gave up 4 bases, with 11 bases separating them. CDR3 bases: TGTGCCAGCTCACCAGTGGACGGGCCCACCGGGGAGCTGTTTTTT. Protein sequence: CASSPVDGPTGELFF.

This chain uses TRBV5-4 with TRBJ2-7; possibly TRBD2 for D (6 bases). The ends were cut back, 4 bases at V and 4 bases at J, with 21 bases in the middle. Germline-derived CDR1 and CDR2 are SGHNT and YYREEE (reference sequence). The CDR3 length is 16 residues. CDR3 nucleotides: TGTGCCAGCAGCCGACGGGACGGCCTTGGGACTTACGAGCAGTACTTC. Its translation: CASSRRDGLGTYEQYF.

This clone showed up just once. The chain joins TRBV6-1 to TRBJ1-1, with a tentative D call TRBD1 (5 bases). The CDR3 sequence is 14 residues long. The V gene's germline CDR1 is MNHNS and CDR2 SASEGT. V lost 7 bases, J lost 0 bases, and 12 bases lay in between. As DNA, the CDR3 is TGTGCCAGCATCTCGGGACTGTTGAACACTGAAGCTTTCTTT. Encoded protein: CASISGLLNTEAFF.

The genes are TRBV19 and TRBJ2-1; 8 bases agree with TRBD1. CDR1 and CDR2 from the germline V gene are LNHDA and SQIVND (reference sequence). The V segment lost 6 bases and the J segment 0 bases; nucleotides outside the gene matches: 4. The CDR3 sequence is 15 residues long. The CDR3 protein is CASSRTGSSYNEQFF. The DNA for the CDR3 is TGTGCCAGTAGCAGGACAGGGAGCTCCTACAATGAGCAGTTCTTC.

This sequence joins TRBV6-1 and TRBJ1-5, with TRBD1 matching 8 bases. CDR1 is MNHNS and CDR2 is SASEGT in the germline V gene. CDR3 length: 16 residues. Trimming took 3 bases from V and 3 from J; bases not matched to a gene: 7. The CDR3, as DNA: TGTGCCAGCAGTGAGCGATGGACAGGGATCAATCAGCCCCAGCATTTT. Protein sequence: CASSERWTGINQPQHF.

The chain carries TRBV21-1 and TRBJ2-3; TRBD2 is the table's D call, not checked against the DNA. TRBV21-1 is marked as a pseudogene. This CDR3 contains 16 residues. The CDR3 region has the DNA TGTGCCAGCAGCAACCCGGCTAGCGGGGCGTCAGATACGCAGTATTTT. Protein product: CASSNPASGASDTQYF.

The chain employs TRBV29-1 and TRBJ2-1; TRBD1 is a possible D gene (6 bases). CDR3 length: 15 residues. Germline V lookup: CDR1 SQVTM, CDR2 ANQGSEA. V dropped 2 bases and J dropped 0 bases, with 11 bases sitting between them. The CDR3 spells CSVERDTSSYNEQFF. The DNA for the CDR3 is TGCAGCGTTGAAAGGGACACGAGCTCCTACAATGAGCAGTTCTTC.

This clone was detected once. The chain links TRBV5-1 to TRBJ2-4, with D possibly being TRBD1 (6 bases). The CDR3 length is 16 residues. In germline, CDR1 is SGHRS, CDR2 YFSETQ. Trimming took off 4 bases at V and 5 bases at J, with 19 bases between the two ends. The CDR3 reads CASSPLPGVGENIQYF. As DNA, the CDR3 is TGCGCCAGCAGCCCCCTTCCAGGGGTGGGAGAAAACATTCAGTACTTC.

The chain recombines TRBV7-2 with TRBJ1-2; D is unresolved. This CDR3 spans 14 amino acids. V lost 1 base and J 0 bases, leaving 6 bases between the germline ends. Germline CDR1 SGHTA, CDR2 FQGNSA. The CDR3 DNA reads as TGTGCCAGCAGCTTAGTACCGGCTAACTATGGCTACACCTTC. Protein: CASSLVPANYGYTF.

The chain combines TRBV19 with TRBJ2-5; 9 nucleotides line up with TRBD1. Looked up from germline, CDR1 is LNHDA and CDR2 is SQIVND (reference sequence). The trim removed 5 bases at V and 5 bases at J, leaving 12 bases unmatched. The length of the CDR3 is 16 residues. The CDR3 DNA reads TGTGCCAGTAGTCTCACCGGGACAGGGAAGAAGGAGACCCAGTACTTC. Its translation: CASSLTGTGKKETQYF.